The 25 T cell receptor beta chains below were found in one sample sequenced in a study of blood T cell repertoires in COVID-19. TCRdb keeps only in-frame clones here, not all; method: immunoSEQ multiplex PCR. The repertoire has a few hundred thousand clones, 86% of them found once; the top ten carry 1.5% to 2%. The sample was peripheral blood. The source is a woman aged 50 to 65 with acute or convalescent COVID-19.

The chain recombines TRBV6-5 with TRBJ1-1; tentatively, D is TRBD1 (6 bases). The CDR3 contains 13 residues. The V gene's germline CDR1 is MNHEY and CDR2 SVGAGI. V lost 9 bases to trimming and J lost 1 base, with 12 bases between them. The CDR3 spells CASRQDQNTEAFF. CDR3 nucleotides: TGTGCCAGTCGACAGGACCAGAACACTGAAGCTTTCTTT.

Points on this clone: Other nucleotide sequences from this sample produce the same CDR3. The chain has TRBV2 and TRBJ2-2; 9 bases line up with TRBD2. V was pared by 6 bases and J by 0 bases, with 8 bases of the junction left unmatched. The germline V gene encodes CDR1 SNHLY and CDR2 FYNNEI. CDR3 length: 17 residues. CDR3 nucleotide sequence: TGTGCCAGCAGGGGTCGGCGGGGGGGCTCGAACACCGGGGAGCTGTTTTTT. Its translation: CASRGRRGGSNTGELFF.

This clone has only a few counts. The rearrangement links TRBV11-2 to TRBJ2-1; D might be TRBD2 (5 bases). In germline, CDR1 is SGHAT, CDR2 FQNNGV. Trimming removed 4 bases from V and 6 bases from J, with 10 bases in between. The length of the CDR3 is 13 residues. In DNA, the CDR3 is TGTGCCAGCAGCTCGACTACCACCAATGAGCAGTTCTTC. It specifies CASSSTTTNEQFF.

The V and J genes are TRBV4-1 and TRBJ2-2, with TRBD2 matching over 7 bases. Germline V gives CDR1 MGHRA, CDR2 YSYEKL. This CDR3 contains 18 residues. The V segment lost 1 base and the J segment 2 bases; nucleotides outside the gene matches: 10. The CDR3 reads CASSQASGGAGNTGELFF. The CDR3, as DNA: TGCGCCAGCAGCCAAGCCTCCGGAGGAGCGGGAAACACCGGGGAGCTGTTTTTT.

The V and J genes are TRBV6-5 and TRBJ2-1; 7 bases line up with TRBD2. This CDR3 spans 15 amino acids. J gave up 3 bases and V 6 bases, and 8 bases lay outside the gene matches. The V gene's germline CDR1 is MNHEY and CDR2 SVGAGI. CDR3 DNA sequence: TGTGCCAGCAGCCCCACTAGCGCCGACTACAATGAGCAGTTCTTC. Its translation is CASSPTSADYNEQFF.

The chain combines TRBV9 with TRBJ2-1, with TRBD1 identical over 7 bases. This CDR3 comprises 13 residues. The V gene end was trimmed by 2 bases and the J gene end by 4 bases; junction bases not matched to a gene: 0. The germline gives CDR1 SGDLS, CDR2 YYNGEE. In DNA form, the CDR3 reads TGTGCCAGCAGCGTGGACAGGTACAATGAGCAGTTCTTC. Protein sequence: CASSVDRYNEQFF.

This clone was seen more than once but under ten times. The chain links TRBV28 to TRBJ1-1; D is perhaps TRBD1 (6 bases). The CDR3 is 13 residues long. V lost 5 bases and J 1 base, leaving 8 bases between the germline ends. Germline lookup yields CDR1 MDHEN and CDR2 SYDVKM. CDR3 in amino acids: CASSTTGNTEAFF. The CDR3 DNA sequence: TGTGCCAGCAGTACGACAGGGAACACTGAAGCTTTCTTT.

J is TRBJ2-5 and V is TRBV11-2, with 7 bases identical to TRBD1. The CDR3 runs to 14 residues. With V trimmed by 5 bases and J by 2 bases, 5 bases remained unmatched. Per germline, CDR1 SGHAT and CDR2 FQNNGV. The CDR3: CASSPTDRQETQYF. The CDR3 DNA reads TGTGCCAGCAGCCCCACGGACAGGCAAGAGACCCAGTACTTC. Based on the CDR3 plus reference TRBV11-2 and TRBJ2-5, the full variable domain is EAGVAQSPRYKIIEKRQSVAFWCNPISGHATLYWYQQILGQGPKLLIQFQNNGVVDDSQLPKDRFSAERLKGVDSTLKIQPAKLEDSAVYLCASSPTDRQETQYFGPGTRLLVL.

The chain couples TRBV27 to TRBJ2-3; D might be TRBD2 (6 bases). The CDR3 length is 13 residues. In germline, CDR1 is MNHEY, CDR2 SMNVEV (reference sequence). Trimming took off 2 bases at V and 7 bases at J, with 10 bases between the two ends. DNA for the CDR3: TGTGCCAGCAGTTTAGGTGGGACTTATACGCAGTATTTT. This translates into CASSLGGTYTQYF.

The rearrangement joins TRBV6-1 to TRBJ2-1, with 9 bases identical to TRBD2. This CDR3 spans 19 amino acids. J lost 7 bases, V lost 4 bases, and 20 bases had no gene match. Germline-derived CDR1 and CDR2 are MNHNS and SASEGT. CDR3 sequence reads: CASSVRGRGIAGEGNEQFF. As DNA, the CDR3 is TGTGCCAGCAGTGTCAGGGGTCGTGGAATAGCGGGAGAGGGGAATGAGCAGTTCTTC.

The J gene is TRBJ2-5, the V gene TRBV24-1; possible D gene TRBD2, 5 bases. The CDR3 runs 14 residues. With 9 bases removed from V and 1 base from J, the gap between germline ends came to 14 bases. CDR1 and CDR2 (germline): KGHDR, SFDVKD. CDR3 DNA sequence: TGTGCCACCGAATCGGGCGGGCTCCAAGAGACCCAGTACTTC. Protein: CATESGGLQETQYF.

The chain uses TRBV10-3 and TRBJ2-1; 12 positions match TRBD2. The germline V gene encodes CDR1 ENHRY and CDR2 SYGVKD. This CDR3 is 15 amino acids long. The trim removed 3 bases at V and 10 bases at J, leaving 7 bases unmatched. CDR3 residues: CAISDSLAGGEEQFF. In DNA form, the CDR3 reads TGTGCCATCAGTGACTCTCTAGCGGGAGGGGAGGAGCAGTTCTTC.

This clone came up once. The chain carries TRBV9 and TRBJ2-3; possibly TRBD1 for D (5 bases). This CDR3 contains 17 residues. The germline V and J ends were trimmed by 2 bases and 0 bases, with 16 bases remaining between them. In germline, CDR1 is SGDLS, CDR2 YYNGEE. The CDR3 nucleotides read TGTGCCAGCAGCGTCTCTCCAGGGCTGTCTAGCACAGATACGCAGTATTTT. Translation: CASSVSPGLSSTDTQYF.

About this clone: Within the sample, other DNA sequences also encode this same CDR3. The rearrangement joins TRBV7-2 to TRBJ2-3; D is perhaps TRBD2 (7 bases). Trimming took off 1 base at V and 1 base at J, with 9 bases between the two ends. Germline-derived CDR1 and CDR2 are SGHTA and FQGNSA. The CDR3 extends over 15 amino acids. The CDR3: CASSLVGGRTDTQYF. The CDR3 DNA reads TGTGCCAGCAGCTTAGTCGGGGGGCGCACAGATACGCAGTATTTT. Supplemented by reference TRBV7-2 and TRBJ2-3, the full variable domain reads GAGVSQSPSNKVTEKGKDVELRCDPISGHTALYWYRQSLGQGLEFLIYFQGNSAPDKSGLPSDRFSAERTGGSVSTLTIQRTQQEDSAVYLCASSLVGGRTDTQYFGPGTRLTVL.

The chain links TRBV20-1 to TRBJ1-4, with D possibly being TRBD1 (5 bases). The CDR3 totals 13 residues. The germline gives CDR1 DFQATT, CDR2 SNEGSKA (reference sequence). V lost 3 bases, J lost 8 bases, and 13 bases lay in between. The CDR3 sequence is CSASGQGNEKLFF. The CDR3 coding sequence is TGCAGTGCTAGTGGGCAGGGAAACGAAAAACTGTTTTTT.

The CDR3 nucleotides read TGTGCCAGCAGCTTGGCCCGCGGGAATCAAGAGACCCAGTACTTC. This translates into CASSLARGNQETQYF. V and J are TRBV5-4 and TRBJ2-5; maybe TRBD2 (6 bases). CDR3 length equals 15 residues. Between the trimmed V and J ends, which lost 0 bases and 2 bases, there was a span of 11 bases. In germline, CDR1 is SGHNT, CDR2 YYREEE (reference sequence).

This clone was seen only a few times. The V and J genes are TRBV7-9 and TRBJ2-7; a weak D match, TRBD1 (5 bases). The V and J ends lost 5 bases and 9 bases respectively, with 11 bases between them. CDR3 length: 11 residues. The germline V gene encodes CDR1 SEHNR and CDR2 FQNEAQ (reference sequence). CDR3 residues: CASSAAGWQYF. CDR3 sequence (DNA): TGTGCCAGCAGCGCCGCAGGGTGGCAGTACTTC.

The V gene is TRBV11-3, the J gene TRBJ1-6; D may be TRBD1 (5 bases). The germline V gene encodes CDR1 SGHNT and CDR2 YENEEA. Between the trimmed V and J ends, which lost 3 bases and 9 bases, there was a span of 12 bases. The CDR3 contains 14 residues. The CDR3 sequence is CASSLGRAGSPLHF. In nucleotides, the CDR3 is TGTGCCAGCAGCTTGGGCAGGGCTGGTTCACCCCTCCACTTT.

CDR3 amino acids: CASSSTALSYGYTF. DNA of the CDR3: TGTGCCAGCAGCTCGACAGCACTTTCCTATGGCTACACCTTC. The chain is built from TRBV11-2 and TRBJ1-2, with a possible D match to TRBD1 (5 bases). The V gene's germline CDR1 is SGHAT and CDR2 FQNNGV. Trimming stripped 4 bases from V and 4 bases from J, with 13 bases between. CDR3 size: 14 residues. The full variable domain, in which reference TRBV11-2 and TRBJ1-2 provide the parts outside the CDR3, is EAGVAQSPRYKIIEKRQSVAFWCNPISGHATLYWYQQILGQGPKLLIQFQNNGVVDDSQLPKDRFSAERLKGVDSTLKIQPAKLEDSAVYLCASSSTALSYGYTFGSGTRLTVV.

J is TRBJ1-1 and V is TRBV30, with a weak D call TRBD1 (6 bases). In germline, CDR1 is GTSNPN, CDR2 SVGIG (reference sequence). Trimming pared 0 bases from V and 5 bases from J, leaving 13 bases between. The CDR3 consists of 14 residues. As DNA, the CDR3 is TGTGCCTGGAGTGTGTTACAGGGATCGACTGAAGCTTTCTTT. It codes for CAWSVLQGSTEAFF. The variable domain in full, with the rest retrieved from reference TRBV30 and TRBJ1-1, is SQTIHQWPATLVQPVGSPLSLECTVEGTSNPNLYWYRQAAGRGLQLLFYSVGIGQISSEVPQNLSASRPQDRQFILSSKKLLLSDSGFYLCAWSVLQGSTEAFFGQGTRLTVV.

This chain connects TRBV7-3 to TRBJ2-3, with 10 bases aligning to TRBD2. Germline V gives CDR1 SGHTA, CDR2 FQGTGA. V lost 1 base and J lost 4; bases outside the gene matches: 2. This CDR3 contains 15 residues. CDR3 nucleotides: TGTGCCAGCAGCTTAAGCCTAGCGGGAGCAGATACGCAGTATTTT. This codes for CASSLSLAGADTQYF.

This rearrangement joins TRBV6-1 to TRBJ1-5; 12 bases map to TRBD1. V dropped 1 base and J dropped 5; count of bases not matched to a gene: 3. The CDR3 contains 16 residues. Germline CDR1 and CDR2: MNHNS and SASEGT. CDR3 region: CASSEEGTGGDQPQHF. For the CDR3, the DNA is TGTGCCAGCAGTGAAGAAGGGACAGGGGGCGATCAGCCCCAGCATTTT.

The chain is built from TRBV5-1 and TRBJ2-3, with D tentatively TRBD2 (5 bases). Germline CDR1 reads SGHRS; CDR2 reads YFSETQ. V lost 4 bases to trimming and J lost 1 base, with 7 bases between them. CDR3 size: 13 residues. CDR3 region: CASSGSGTDTQYF. In DNA, the CDR3 is TGCGCCAGCAGCGGGAGCGGCACAGATACGCAGTATTTT.

The rearrangement joins TRBV5-1 to TRBJ2-7; TRBD2 aligns across 9 bases. J was trimmed by 3 bases and V by 5 bases; bases with no gene match: 15. Germline V gene sequence: CDR1 SGHRS, CDR2 YFSETQ. CDR3 length: 17 amino acids. CDR3 region: CASSRDWREGLDYEQYF. For the CDR3, the DNA is TGCGCCAGCAGTCGTGACTGGCGGGAGGGCCTAGACTACGAGCAGTACTTC.

The chain carries TRBV6-5 and TRBJ2-3; unclear D gene. The length of the CDR3 is 14 residues. Per germline, CDR1 MNHEY and CDR2 SVGAGI. V lost 11 bases, J lost 0 bases, and 15 bases lay in between. CDR3 nucleotides: TGTGCCGCCAGACCACTACCTAGCACAGATACGCAGTATTTT. Translation: CAARPLPSTDTQYF.